At least ten counts were recorded for the clone carrying this TCR beta chain. The antigen remains undetermined. The source of the sample is a study of human T cells and chemical hapten exposure. Study as a whole: Per-sample variation in TCR yield stemmed mainly from small pooled library volume differences.

Total RNA was isolated from unfractionated whole blood. Attachment of unique molecular identifiers to individual cDNA molecules was performed in the library. As processed by the authors: Sample-level TCR yields exhibited a median of around 100,000, with a range of roughly 20,000 to 750,000. A single record per CDR3 protein comes from TCRdb applying MiXCR to the 5' RACE reads. TCRdb, not the authors, supplied the V and J calls. The table records tens of thousands of distinct CDR3 sequences, more than 7.5% of them present only once. Regarding the study as a whole: DPC sensitization produced no change in TCRs with frequency above 1 in 1000.

This TCR was recovered from a male donor in good health.

CDR3 sequence: CASTPGTGYQPQHF. For the CDR3, the DNA is TGTGCCAGCACTCCCGGGACAGGGTATCAGCCCCAGCATTTT. J is TRBJ1-5 and V is TRBV12-3 or TRBV12-4; 9 bases line up with TRBD1. V was pared by 7 bases and J by 5 bases, with 6 bases of the junction left unmatched. The CDR3 contains 14 residues.